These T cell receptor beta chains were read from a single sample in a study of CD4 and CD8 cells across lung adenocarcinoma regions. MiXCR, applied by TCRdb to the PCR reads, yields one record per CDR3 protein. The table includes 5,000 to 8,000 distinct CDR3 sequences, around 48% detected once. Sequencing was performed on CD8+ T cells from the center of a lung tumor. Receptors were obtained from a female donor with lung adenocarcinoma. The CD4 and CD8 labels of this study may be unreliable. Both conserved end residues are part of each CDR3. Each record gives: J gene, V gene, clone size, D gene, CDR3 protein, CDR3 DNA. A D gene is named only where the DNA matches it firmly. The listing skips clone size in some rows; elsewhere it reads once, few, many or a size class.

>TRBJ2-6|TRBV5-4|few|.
CASSLSLSGANVLTF
TGTGCCAGCAGCCTTAGTCTCTCTGGGGCCAACGTCCTGACTTTC
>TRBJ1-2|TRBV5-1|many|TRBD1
CASKEPPGGYGYTF
TGCGCCAGCAAGGAACCTCCAGGGGGCTATGGCTACACCTTC
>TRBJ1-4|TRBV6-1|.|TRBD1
CASSETGTGGEKLFF
TGTGCCAGCAGTGAGACCGGGACAGGGGGCGAAAAACTGTTTTTT
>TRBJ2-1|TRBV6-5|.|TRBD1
CASSFAGQGSYNTQFF
TGTGCCAGCAGTTTCGCGGGACAGGGGTCCTACAATACGCAGTTTTTT
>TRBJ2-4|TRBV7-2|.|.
CGVTCLGSKDTQYF
TGCGGCGTCACCTGCCTAGGTAGCAAAGATACGCAGTACTTC
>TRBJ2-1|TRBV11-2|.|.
CASSLGVWAKDIQFF
TGTGCCAGCAGCTTGGGGGTGTGGGCTAAAGATATTCAGTTCTTC
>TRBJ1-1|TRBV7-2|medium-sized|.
CASSATAGPNTEAFF
TGTGCCAGCAGCGCCACGGCAGGTCCTAACACTGAAGCTTTCTTT
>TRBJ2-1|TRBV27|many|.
CASSLSVSNEQFF
TGTGCCAGCAGTTTATCGGTAAGCAATGAGCAGTTCTTC
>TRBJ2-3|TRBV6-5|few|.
CASSYRGAGADTQYF
TGTGCCAGCAGTTACCGGGGGGCGGGGGCAGATACGCAGTATTTT
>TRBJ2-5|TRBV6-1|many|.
CASTQGGTQETQYF
TGTGCCAGCACCCAAGGTGGGACCCAAGAGACCCAGTACTTC
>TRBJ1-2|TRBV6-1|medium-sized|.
CASSEGVGGARGYTF
TGTGCCAGCAGTGAAGGGGTTGGGGGGGCGCGGGGCTACACCTTC
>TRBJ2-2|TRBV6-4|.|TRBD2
CASSDSAGGPGELFF
TGTGCCAGCAGTGACTCGGCGGGAGGCCCCGGGGAGCTGTTTTTT
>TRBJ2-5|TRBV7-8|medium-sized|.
CASSLAGGQGMREQYF
TGTGCCAGCAGCTTAGCCGGGGGGCAGGGAATGAGAGAGCAGTACTTC
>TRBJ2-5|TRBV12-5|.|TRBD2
CAGRGGGAGETQYF
TGTGCCGGCCGTGGGGGGGGTGCCGGAGAGACCCAGTACTTC
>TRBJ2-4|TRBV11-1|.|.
CARSSWFWAKNTQYF
TGTGCCCGCAGCTCCTGGTTCTGGGCCAAAAATACGCAGTACTTT
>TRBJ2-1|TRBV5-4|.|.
CASSLSMEGGGETQFF
TGTGCCAGCAGCTTATCGATGGAGGGCGGAGGAGAGACCCAGTTCTTC
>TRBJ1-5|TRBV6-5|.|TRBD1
CASSYRGLHQPQHF
TGTGCCAGCAGTTACAGGGGGCTCCATCAGCCCCAGCATTTT
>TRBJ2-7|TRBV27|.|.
CASSLIVGGPYEQYF
TGTGCCAGCAGTTTAATTGTGGGGGGACCCTACGAGCAGTACTTC
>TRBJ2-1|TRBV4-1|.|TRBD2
CASSQEGYGRAAYNEQFF
TGCGCCAGCAGCCAAGAGGGTTACGGGAGGGCCGCCTACAATGAGCAGTTCTTC
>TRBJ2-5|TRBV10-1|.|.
CASSGGGTLKETQYF
TGCGCCAGCAGTGGGGGGGGGACATTAAAAGAGACCCAGTACTTC
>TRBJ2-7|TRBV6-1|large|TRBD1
CASSESLGQPWEQYF
TGTGCCAGCAGTGAATCGTTGGGACAGCCTTGGGAGCAGTACTTC
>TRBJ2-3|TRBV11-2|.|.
CASSLGGGPVNMQYF
TGTGCCAGCAGCTTGGGGGGGGGGCCTGTAAACATGCAGTATTTT
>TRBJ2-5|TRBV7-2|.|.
CASSPTLASRETQYF
TGTGCCAGCAGCCCCACTCTGGCCAGCCGAGAGACCCAGTACTTT
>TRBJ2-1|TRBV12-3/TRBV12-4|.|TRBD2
CASSLGAGGPRSYNEQFF
TGTGCCAGCAGTTTAGGTGCGGGAGGGCCTAGGTCCTACAATGAGCAGTTCTTC
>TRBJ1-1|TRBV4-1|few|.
CASSQDAGNTEAFF
TGCGCCAGCAGCCAAGATGCAGGGAACACTGAAGCTTTCTTT
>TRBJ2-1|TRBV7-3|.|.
CASSLGWQREQFF
TGTGCCAGCAGCTTAGGTTGGCAGCGCGAGCAGTTCTTC
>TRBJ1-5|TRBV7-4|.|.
CASSLVFGGADQPQHF
TGTGCCAGCAGCTTAGTTTTTGGAGGCGCGGATCAGCCCCAGCATTTT
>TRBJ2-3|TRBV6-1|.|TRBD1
CASHTDRGAEDIQYF
TGTGCCAGCCATACGGACAGGGGGGCAGAAGACATTCAGTACTTT
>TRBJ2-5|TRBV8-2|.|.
CAQIIKKKF
TGTGCCCAGATAATTAAAAAAAAATTT
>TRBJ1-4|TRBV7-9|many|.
CASSLAWTEAEKLFF
TGTGCCAGCAGCTTAGCGTGGACGGAGGCTGAAAAACTGTTTTTT
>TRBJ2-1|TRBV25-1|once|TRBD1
CASSESSDRASYNEQFF
TGTGCCAGCAGTGAATCTTCGGACAGGGCGAGCTACAATGAGCAGTTCTTC
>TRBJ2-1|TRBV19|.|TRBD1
CASSVNRGGSEQFF
TGTGCCAGTAGTGTAAACAGGGGTGGCAGTGAGCAGTTCTTC
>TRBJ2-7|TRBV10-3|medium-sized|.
CAIAPKNEANRSYEQYF
TGTGCCATCGCCCCGAAGAACGAAGCGAACAGGTCCTACGAGCAGTACTTC
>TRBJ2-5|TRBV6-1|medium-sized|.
CASRLPGGETQYF
TGTGCCAGCAGACTCCCCGGCGGAGAGACCCAGTACTTC
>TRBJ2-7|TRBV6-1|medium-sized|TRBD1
CASSARQGDYNEQYF
TGTGCCAGCAGTGCAAGACAGGGGGATTACAATGAGCAGTACTTC
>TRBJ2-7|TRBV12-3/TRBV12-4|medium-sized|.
CASSLGQGPLEQYF
TGTGCCAGCAGTTTGGGACAAGGGCCCCTCGAGCAGTACTTC
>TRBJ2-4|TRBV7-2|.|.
CASSTGRAENIQYF
TGTGCCAGCAGCACCGGCCGTGCCGAAAACATCCAGTACTTC
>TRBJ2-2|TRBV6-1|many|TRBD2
CASRAGGLDTGELFF
TGTGCCAGCCGAGCGGGGGGGCTGGACACCGGGGAGCTGTTTTTT
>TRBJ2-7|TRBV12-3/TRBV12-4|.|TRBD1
CATAPDRGSSYEQYF
TGTGCCACCGCGCCAGACAGGGGGAGCTCCTACGAGCAGTACTTC
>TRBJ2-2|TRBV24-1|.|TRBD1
CATSDPRTRGTGGENTGELFF
TGTGCCACCAGTGATCCAAGGACTAGAGGGACAGGGGGCGAGAACACCGGGGAGCTGTTTTTT
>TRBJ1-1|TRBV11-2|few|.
CASSGSEAFF
TGTGCCAGCAGCGGGTCTGAAGCTTTCTTT
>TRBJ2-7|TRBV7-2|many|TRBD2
CASSSLAGDSYEQYF
TGTGCCAGCAGCTCGTTAGCGGGGGACTCCTACGAGCAGTACTTC
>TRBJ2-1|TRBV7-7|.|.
CASSLAGEETQFF
TGTGCTAGCAGCTTAGCAGGGGAAGAGACCCAGTTCTTC
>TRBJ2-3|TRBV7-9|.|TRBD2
CASSLYLAGTKNTQYF
TGTGCCAGCAGCTTATATTTAGCGGGGACCAAAAACACGCAGTACTTT
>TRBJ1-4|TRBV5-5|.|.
CASSLSNSPQGREKLFF
TGTGCCAGCAGCCTCTCAAACAGCCCGCAGGGAAGGGAAAAACTGTTTTTT
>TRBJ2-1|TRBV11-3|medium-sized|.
CASSLGGSYNEQFF
TGTGCCAGCAGCTTAGGGGGCTCCTACAATGAGCAGTTCTTC
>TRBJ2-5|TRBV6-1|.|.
CASRAAASGEKTQYF
TGTGCCAGCAGGGCTGCTGCCTCCGGGGAAAAGACCCAGTACTTC
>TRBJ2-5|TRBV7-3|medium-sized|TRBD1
CASSLGPGTGQETQYF
TGTGCCAGCAGCTTGGGACCTGGGACAGGCCAAGAGACCCAGTACTTC
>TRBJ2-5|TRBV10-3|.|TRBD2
CAGSGGLDQDTQYF
TGTGCGGGGAGCGGGGGCCTAGACCAAGATACCCAGTACTTC
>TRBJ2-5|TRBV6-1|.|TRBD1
CASRGAGGTGTETQYF
TGTGCCAGCAGGGGGGCAGGGGGCACTGGCACAGAGACCCAGTACTTC
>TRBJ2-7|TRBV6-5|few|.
CASSYPGYGSPLQF
TGTGCCAGCAGTTACCCAGGGTATGGGTCACCCCTCCAATTC
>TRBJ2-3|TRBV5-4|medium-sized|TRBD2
CASSLTSGSLAADTQYF
TGTGCCAGCAGCTTGACTAGCGGGAGTCTGGCCGCCGATACGCAGTATTTT
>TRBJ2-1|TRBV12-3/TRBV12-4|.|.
CAGSGGRDQETQYF
TGTGCGGGCAGTGGGGGCCGGGACCAAGAGACCCAGTATTTC
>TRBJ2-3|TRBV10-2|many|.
CASSDIQGSADTQYF
TGCGCCAGCAGTGATATCCAGGGGTCGGCAGATACGCAGTATTTT
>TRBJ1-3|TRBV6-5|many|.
CASSYKSRSWGTIYF
TGTGCCAGCAGTTACAAGAGCAGGTCGTGGGGAACCATATATTTT
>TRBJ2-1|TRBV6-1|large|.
CASSEATHNEQFF
TGTGCCAGCAGTGAGGCCACCCACAATGAGCAGTTCTTC